This T cell receptor (beta chain) originates from a study of blood T cell repertoires in COVID-19. Study summary: Samples came from the United States, Italy and Spain, spanning acute and convalescent COVID-19. The analysed material was cDNA or gDNA that came from T cells, B-cell-depleted T cells, or PBMCs.

In the original processing: Estimates of nucleated cell counts were drawn from the amplification of reference gene primers. Here immunoSEQ multiplex PCR was the method, and the copy in TCRdb shows in-frame clones only, minus some. The V and J calls and clone size come from that table; D and trimming were worked out from the DNA. The sample shows about 140,000 clones, over 70% of them seen only once. Per germline, CDR1 SGHRS and CDR2 YFSETQ. The CDR3 has 14 residues. J was trimmed by 2 bases and V by 7 bases; bases with no gene match: 6. This sequence joins TRBV5-1 and TRBJ1-3, with TRBD1 matching 7 bases. The source is a woman in her 50s with acute or convalescent COVID-19. Sequences were obtained from peripheral blood. The DNA of the CDR3 is TGCGCCAGCTCCGGACAGGACCCTGGAAACACCATATATTTT. Translated, it gives CASSGQDPGNTIYF.